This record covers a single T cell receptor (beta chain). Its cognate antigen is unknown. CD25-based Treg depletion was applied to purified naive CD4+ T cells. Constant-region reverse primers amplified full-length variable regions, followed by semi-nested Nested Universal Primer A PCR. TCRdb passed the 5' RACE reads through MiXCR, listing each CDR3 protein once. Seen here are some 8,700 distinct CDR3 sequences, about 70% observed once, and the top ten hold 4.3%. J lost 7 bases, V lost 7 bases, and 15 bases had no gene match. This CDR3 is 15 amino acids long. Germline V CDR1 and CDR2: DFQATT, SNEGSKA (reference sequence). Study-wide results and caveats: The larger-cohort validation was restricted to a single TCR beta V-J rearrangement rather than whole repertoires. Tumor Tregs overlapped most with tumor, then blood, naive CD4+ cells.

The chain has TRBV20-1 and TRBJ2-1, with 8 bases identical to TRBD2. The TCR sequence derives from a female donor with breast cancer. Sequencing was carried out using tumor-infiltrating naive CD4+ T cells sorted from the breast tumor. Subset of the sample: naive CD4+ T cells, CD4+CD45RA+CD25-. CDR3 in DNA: TGCAGTGGCAGCCAAGGACTAGCCGGACGGAATGAGCAGTTCTTC. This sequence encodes CSGSQGLAGRNEQFF.